This TCR beta chain was found in a study of patients and donors after allogeneic stem cell transplantation. From the RT-PCR reads, TCRdb called clonotypes with MiXCR, one entry per CDR3 protein. The data show more than 150,000 distinct CDR3 sequences, 24% seen once. V lost 2 bases and J lost 12, with 14 bases in between. This CDR3 contains 14 residues. This clonotype was detected ten times or more. The rearrangement joins TRBV12-3 or TRBV12-4 to TRBJ1-6; D is possibly TRBD1 (5 bases). The sample taken for sequencing was blood, either unsorted or a sorted T cell fraction (not recorded which). The TCR originated in a human donor who was either an allogeneic HSCT recipient or a stem cell or donor lymphocyte infusion donor (not recorded which). It is not recorded whose cells these are; they may come from a transplant donor. This CDR3 is CASSLWGRGLPLHF. As DNA, the CDR3 is TGTGCCAGCAGTTTATGGGGCAGAGGCCTACCCCTCCACTTT.